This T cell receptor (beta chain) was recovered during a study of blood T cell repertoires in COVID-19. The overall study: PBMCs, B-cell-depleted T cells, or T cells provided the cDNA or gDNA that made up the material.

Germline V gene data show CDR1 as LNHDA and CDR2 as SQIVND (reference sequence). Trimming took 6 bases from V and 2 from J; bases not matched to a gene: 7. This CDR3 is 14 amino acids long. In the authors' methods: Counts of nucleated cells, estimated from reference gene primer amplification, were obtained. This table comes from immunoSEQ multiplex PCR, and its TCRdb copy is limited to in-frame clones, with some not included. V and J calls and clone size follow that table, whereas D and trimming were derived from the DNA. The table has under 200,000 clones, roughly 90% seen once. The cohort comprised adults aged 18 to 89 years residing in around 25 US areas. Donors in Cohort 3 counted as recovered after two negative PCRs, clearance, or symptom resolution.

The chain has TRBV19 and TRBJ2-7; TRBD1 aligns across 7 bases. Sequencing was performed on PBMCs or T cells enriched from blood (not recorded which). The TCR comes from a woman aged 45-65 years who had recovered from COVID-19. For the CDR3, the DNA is TGTGCCAGTAGCGGGAACAGGGGTACCTACGAGCAGTACTTC. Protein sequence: CASSGNRGTYEQYF. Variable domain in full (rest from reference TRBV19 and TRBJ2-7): DGGITQSPKYLFRKEGQNVTLSCEQNLNHDAMYWYRQDPGQGLRLIYYSQIVNDFQKGDIAEGYSVSREKKESFPLTVTSAQKNPTAFYLCASSGNRGTYEQYFGPGTRLTVT.